This TCR beta chain was identified in a study of blood T cell repertoires in COVID-19. Using immunoSEQ multiplex PCR, the repertoire was profiled, and TCRdb retains in-frame clones only, with some absent. This table holds about 200,000 clones, roughly 87% found once. The germline V gene encodes CDR1 SGDLS and CDR2 YYNGEE. The CDR3 is made up of 15 amino acids. V lost 3 bases, J lost 4 bases, and 4 bases stayed unmatched. J is TRBJ2-1 and V is TRBV9; TRBD2 matches 10 bases. The specimen sequenced was PBMCs or T cells enriched from blood (not recorded which). This receptor was taken from a woman aged 30 to 39 who had recovered from COVID-19. The CDR3 is CASSEGTSAYNEQFF. CDR3 in DNA: TGTGCCAGCAGCGAGGGGACTAGCGCTTACAATGAGCAGTTCTTC.